This entry lists 11 T cell receptor beta chains sequenced from one sample in a study of blood T cell repertoires in COVID-19. Data came from immunoSEQ multiplex PCR; TCRdb stores just in-frame clones and leaves some out. The sample consists of tens of thousands of clones, around 83% of them appearing once. The specimen was peripheral blood. The origin of the receptors is a man between 65 and 80 years old with acute or convalescent COVID-19.

On this clone itself: Other nucleotide sequences from this sample produce the same CDR3. The V call is TRBV20-1, the J call TRBJ2-1; D is uncertain. Trimming left V 3 bases short and J 0 bases short, with 9 bases between. Germline loops: CDR1 DFQATT, CDR2 SNEGSKA (reference sequence). The CDR3 totals 14 residues. CDR3 sequence: CSASGRYSYNEQFF. In nucleotides, the CDR3 is TGCAGTGCTAGTGGCAGATACTCCTACAATGAGCAGTTCTTC.

The chain is built from TRBV7-8 and TRBJ1-4; D ambiguous. Germline V lookup: CDR1 SGHVS, CDR2 FQNEAQ. Trimming left V 1 base short and J 1 base short, with 7 bases between. This CDR3 is built from 15 residues. The CDR3 here is CASSLDPRTNEKLFF. CDR3 DNA: TGTGCCAGCAGCTTAGACCCGAGAACTAATGAAAAACTGTTTTTT.

The chain is built from TRBV19 and TRBJ2-1, with TRBD2 matching over 11 bases. The CDR3 is made up of 20 amino acids. The trim removed 5 bases at V and 3 bases at J, leaving 18 bases unmatched. Germline V CDR1 and CDR2: LNHDA, SQIVND (reference sequence). Here the CDR3 DNA reads TGTGCCAGTAGTTCATTGGGCCTACTAGCGGGAGAGTCTGGCTACAATGAGCAGTTCTTC. Protein product: CASSSLGLLAGESGYNEQFF.

This clone was recorded once. The V and J genes are TRBV6-6 and TRBJ2-2; 15 bases match TRBD2. CDR3 size: 21 residues. The junction had 15 bases not matched to a gene; V was cut back by 6 bases and J by 1 base. CDR1 is MNHNY and CDR2 is SVGAGI in the germline V gene (reference sequence). CDR3 protein: CASSKRSAGLAGGRNTGELFF. The CDR3 bases are TGTGCCAGCAGCAAACGGTCGGCGGGACTAGCGGGAGGTCGGAACACCGGGGAGCTGTTTTTT.

V is TRBV27 and J is TRBJ2-1, with 14 bases that match TRBD2. The length of the CDR3 is 16 residues. The germline V gene encodes CDR1 MNHEY and CDR2 SMNVEV (reference sequence). V dropped 8 bases and J dropped 5; count of bases not matched to a gene: 8. CDR3 region: CASSGLAGAPHNEQFF. The DNA of the CDR3 is TGTGCCAGCTCGGGACTAGCGGGAGCCCCCCACAATGAGCAGTTCTTC.

The chain employs TRBV5-4 and TRBJ1-4; 9 bases line up with TRBD1. CDR3 size: 17 residues. Germline V lookup: CDR1 SGHNT, CDR2 YYREEE (reference sequence). The V segment lost 0 bases and the J segment 7 bases; nucleotides outside the gene matches: 10. CDR3 amino acids: CASSLGGTGGWTEKLFF. DNA for the CDR3: TGTGCCAGCAGCTTGGGGGGAACAGGGGGCTGGACTGAAAAACTGTTTTTT.

The rearrangement links TRBV4-2 to TRBJ1-4; 9 bases map to TRBD1. Germline-derived CDR1 and CDR2 are LGHNA and YNFKEQ. With V trimmed by 1 base and J by 8 bases, 5 bases remained unmatched. This CDR3 region has 15 residues. In nucleotides, the CDR3 is TGTGCCAGCAGCCAAGCCGGGACAGGGTCCGAAAAACTGTTTTTT. Translating gives CASSQAGTGSEKLFF.

CDR3 sequence: CASRAGTLSYEQYF. The CDR3, as DNA: TGTGCCAGCAGAGCCGGGACTCTCTCCTACGAGCAGTACTTC. The chain has TRBV28 and TRBJ2-7; possibly TRBD2 for D (6 bases). Trimming stripped 6 bases from V and 0 bases from J, with 12 bases between. Germline V gene lookup returns CDR1 MDHEN and CDR2 SYDVKM. The CDR3 has 14 amino acids.

The gene calls are TRBV10-2 and TRBJ2-7, with TRBD1 as a possible D gene (5 bases). In germline, CDR1 is WSHSY, CDR2 SAAADI. CDR3 length: 13 residues. The ends were cut back, 1 base at V and 3 bases at J, with 7 bases in the middle. The CDR3 region is CASSEFRDYEQYF. CDR3 sequence (DNA): TGCGCCAGCAGTGAGTTCAGGGACTACGAGCAGTACTTC.

The chain recombines TRBV3-1 (or the pseudogene TRBV3-2) with TRBJ1-1, with D possibly being TRBD1 (5 bases). The CDR3 is 14 amino acids. Trimming stripped 4 bases from V and 5 bases from J, with 14 bases between. Germline V lookup: CDR1 LGHDT, CDR2 YNNKEL (reference sequence). The DNA for the CDR3 is TGTGCCAGCAGCCCCCGGGGCGGGGGGACTGAAGCTTTCTTT. Its protein product is CASSPRGGGTEAFF.

V and J are TRBV7-7 and TRBJ2-1, with 8 bases that match TRBD2. From germline, CDR1 is SSHAT and CDR2 FNYEAQ (reference sequence). J was trimmed by 0 bases and V by 6 bases; bases with no gene match: 19. The CDR3 is 20 amino acids. CDR3 protein: CASRPLSSGTFKSSYNEQFF. The CDR3 DNA sequence: TGTGCCAGCAGACCTCTTAGTAGCGGGACTTTTAAGAGCTCCTACAATGAGCAGTTCTTC.